This TCR beta chain emerged from a study of blood T cell repertoires in COVID-19. The CDR3 is 16 residues long. CDR1 SGHNT and CDR2 YYREEE come from the germline V gene (reference sequence). V trimming: 1 base; J trimming: 3 bases; junction bases outside the gene matches: 6. Methods used by the authors: Amplification from reference gene primers served as the basis for estimated nucleated cell counts. Measured with immunoSEQ multiplex PCR; TCRdb has only the in-frame clones, and not every one. V, J and clone size are those of that table, while D and trimming were read from the DNA. The sample carries about 70,000 clones, more than 70% recorded once.

This TCR came from a human donor in a cohort sampled during active COVID-19. Sequencing was carried out using peripheral blood. The V gene is TRBV5-4, the J gene TRBJ2-2; the match to TRBD2 covers 7 bases. CDR3 nucleotides: TGTGCCAGCAGCTTGAACGAGGGAGGGGACACCGGGGAGCTGTTTTTT. Translating it yields CASSLNEGGDTGELFF.